This TCR beta chain derives from a study of CD8 T cells in Susac syndrome. Notes on the study in general: Across the total CD8+ repertoires, 15 to 20 Susac-specific public clones were detected, and across the CD8+ TEMRA repertoires, five or six such clones were detected.

Patients having Susac syndrome satisfied recently defined diagnostic criteria for definite or probable disease. Negative isolation was used for CD8+ and CD4+ T cells, and FACS enrichment was applied to TEMRA cells. As concerns this clonotype: Its matching antigen is unknown.

RNA, at roughly 0.45 to 1 ug, was reverse transcribed with random hexamers. immunoSEQ multiplex PCR amplified TCR beta CDR3 across 54 Vbeta, 13 Jbeta. One entry per CDR3 protein results from TCRdb running MiXCR on the immunoSEQ multiplex PCR reads. The profile shows 130,000 or so distinct CDR3 sequences, roughly 94% of them singletons. J gave up 9 bases and V 0 bases, and 8 bases lay outside the gene matches. Looked up from germline, CDR1 is MNHEY and CDR2 is SMNVEV (reference sequence). CDR3 length: 16 amino acids. This receptor was identified in a human donor with Susac syndrome. This chain joins TRBV27 and TRBJ1-6; 7 nucleotides line up with TRBD1. The sample consisted of CD8+ T cells from PBMCs. The CDR3 nucleotides read TGTGCCAGCAGTTTATCGTGGCAGGGGGGGGGTTCACCCCTCCACTTT. Protein sequence: CASSLSWQGGGSPLHF.